This T cell receptor beta chain was sequenced during a study of T cells in Graves' hyperthyroidism and ophthalmopathy. Study as a whole: Sampling of peripheral blood happened at initial diagnosis, prior to any treatment.

Many counts were recorded for this clonotype. TCR beta CDR3 regions were amplified from RNA transcripts. A set of HTBI primers served as the primers for a first-round RT-PCR of the TCR CDR3. Via MiXCR, TCRdb re-called the multiplex PCR reads, giving one row per CDR3 protein. The profile shows some 490,000 distinct CDR3 sequences, under 25% of them singletons. Trimming took 5 bases from V and 7 from J, leaving 18 bases between them. Germline CDR1 is SGHNT and CDR2 is YENEEA. The CDR3 runs to 15 residues. This TCR was recovered from a woman in her seventies with Graves' ophthalmopathy. The V and J genes are TRBV11-3 and TRBJ2-1; D possibly matches TRBD1 or TRBD2 (5 bases each). Material for sequencing was blood. In nucleotides, the CDR3 is TGTGCCAGCAGCGGGGGATCGGCCTTGATAAATGAGCAGTTCTTC. It is translated as CASSGGSALINEQFF.